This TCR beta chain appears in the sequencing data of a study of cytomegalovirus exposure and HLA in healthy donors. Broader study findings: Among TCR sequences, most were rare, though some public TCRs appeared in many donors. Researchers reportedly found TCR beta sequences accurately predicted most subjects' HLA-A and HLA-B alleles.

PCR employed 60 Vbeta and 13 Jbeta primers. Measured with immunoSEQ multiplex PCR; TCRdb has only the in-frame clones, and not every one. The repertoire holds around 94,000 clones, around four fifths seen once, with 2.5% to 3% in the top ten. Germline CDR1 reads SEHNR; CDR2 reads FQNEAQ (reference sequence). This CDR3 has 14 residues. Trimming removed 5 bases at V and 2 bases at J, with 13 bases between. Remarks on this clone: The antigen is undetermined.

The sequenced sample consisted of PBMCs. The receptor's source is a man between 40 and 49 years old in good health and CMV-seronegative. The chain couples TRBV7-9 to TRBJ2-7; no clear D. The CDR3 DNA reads TGTGCCAGCAGCCGCCTCACACCGACCTACGAGCAGTACTTC. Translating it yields CASSRLTPTYEQYF.